The sequence of this TCR beta chain was determined in a study of blood T cell repertoires in COVID-19. In the study overall: There were acute and convalescent COVID-19 samples, and they came from the United States, Italy and Spain. From T cells, B-cell-depleted T cells, or PBMCs came the material, which was cDNA or gDNA.

Source study methods: Reference gene primer amplification in the assay estimated nucleated cell counts. Measured with immunoSEQ multiplex PCR; TCRdb has only the in-frame clones, and not every one. Clonal size and the V and J genes are those of that table, whereas D and trimming came from the DNA. The data contain roughly 140,000 clones, 75% to 85% of them seen just once; the ten biggest clones take up 0.5% to 0.65%. This clone was counted only a few times. At the DNA level, this CDR3 is encoded by other sequences in the same sample as well. CDR1 and CDR2 from the germline V gene are LGHNA and YNFKEQ. Trimming removed 0 bases at V and 8 bases at J, with 7 bases between. CDR3 length equals 12 residues.

The chain carries TRBV4-2 and TRBJ1-1, with D hard to call. The source is a man in his sixties with acute or convalescent COVID-19. Sequencing was carried out using peripheral blood. CDR3 sequence (DNA): TGTGCCAGCAGCCAAGATGGAGGGGAAGCTTTCTTT. Protein sequence: CASSQDGGEAFF.